This entry lists 5 T cell receptor beta chains sequenced from one sample in a study of CD4 T cells in relation to SARS-CoV-2 and coronaviruses. The unexposed donors gave CD4+ T cells in about 2010-2018, prior to COVID-19. After around nine days of culture, CD4+ T cells were isolated. TCRdb's table, derived via immunoSEQ multiplex PCR, lists solely in-frame clones and lacks some. The sample lists 18,000 or so clones, more than 75% occurring once. Antigens of these TCRs are unknown. Sequencing was performed on CD4+ T cells from PBMCs, cultured in vitro. All receptors derive from a human donor in good health.

This sequence joins TRBV7-8 and TRBJ1-1; unclear D gene. Trimming left V 1 base short and J 1 base short, with 7 bases between. The CDR3 contains 14 residues. Per the germline V gene, CDR1 is SGHVS and CDR2 is FQNEAQ. CDR3 sequence: CASSLDISNTEAFF. As DNA, the CDR3 is TGTGCCAGCAGCTTAGACATTTCGAACACTGAAGCTTTCTTT.

V usage is TRBV5-4 and J usage is TRBJ2-7, with 8 bases that match TRBD1. Germline loops: CDR1 SGHNT, CDR2 YYREEE (reference sequence). This CDR3 contains 14 residues. J gave up 2 bases and V 4 bases, and 5 bases lay outside the gene matches. CDR3 coding DNA: TGTGCCAGCAGCGGTGACAGGGGCCCCTACGAGCAGTACTTC. It specifies CASSGDRGPYEQYF.

This clone came up a few times. The J gene is TRBJ2-7, the V gene TRBV6-6; D unresolved. Germline CDR1 is MNHNY and CDR2 is SVGAGI (reference sequence). This CDR3 region has 16 residues. The V gene lost 2 bases and the J gene lost 3 bases, with 17 bases spanning the gap. In nucleotides, the CDR3 is TGTGCCAGCAGTTACAGTCCAGCAGAAAAGAACTACGAGCAGTACTTC. This sequence encodes CASSYSPAEKNYEQYF.

The chain joins TRBV6-5 to TRBJ1-1; 9 nucleotides match TRBD1. Germline lookup yields CDR1 MNHEY and CDR2 SVGAGI. With 6 bases clipped from V and 5 bases from J, the junction kept 10 bases outside the gene matches. The CDR3 has 15 amino acids. The CDR3 DNA is TGTGCCAGCAGCCGACCACAGGGGGCGGGGACTGAAGCTTTCTTT. As protein: CASSRPQGAGTEAFF.

The DNA for the CDR3 is TGTGCCTGGAGTGGTGGTCTACAGTGGGAGCAGTACTTC. Its protein product is CAWSGGLQWEQYF. V usage is TRBV30 and J usage is TRBJ2-7; no firm D call. From germline, CDR1 is GTSNPN and CDR2 SVGIG (reference sequence). CDR3 length equals 13 residues. V dropped 1 base and J dropped 7 bases, with 14 bases sitting between them.